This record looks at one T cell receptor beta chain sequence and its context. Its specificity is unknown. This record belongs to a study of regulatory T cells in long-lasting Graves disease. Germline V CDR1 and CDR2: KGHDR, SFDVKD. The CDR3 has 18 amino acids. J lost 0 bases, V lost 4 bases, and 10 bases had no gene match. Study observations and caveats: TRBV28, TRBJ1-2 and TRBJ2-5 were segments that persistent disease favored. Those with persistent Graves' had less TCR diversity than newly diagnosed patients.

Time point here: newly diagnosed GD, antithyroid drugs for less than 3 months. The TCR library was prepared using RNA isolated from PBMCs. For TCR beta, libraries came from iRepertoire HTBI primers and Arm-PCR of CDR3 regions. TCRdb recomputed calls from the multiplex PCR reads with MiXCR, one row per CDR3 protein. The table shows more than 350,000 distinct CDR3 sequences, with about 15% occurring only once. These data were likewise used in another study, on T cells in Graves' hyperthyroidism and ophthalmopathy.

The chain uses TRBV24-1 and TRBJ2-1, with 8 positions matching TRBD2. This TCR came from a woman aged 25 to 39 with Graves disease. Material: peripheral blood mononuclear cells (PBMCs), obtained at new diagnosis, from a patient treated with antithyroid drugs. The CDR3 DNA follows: TGTGCCACCAGTGACCCCCTCGCTAGCGGGTCCTCCTACAATGAGCAGTTCTTC. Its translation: CATSDPLASGSSYNEQFF.